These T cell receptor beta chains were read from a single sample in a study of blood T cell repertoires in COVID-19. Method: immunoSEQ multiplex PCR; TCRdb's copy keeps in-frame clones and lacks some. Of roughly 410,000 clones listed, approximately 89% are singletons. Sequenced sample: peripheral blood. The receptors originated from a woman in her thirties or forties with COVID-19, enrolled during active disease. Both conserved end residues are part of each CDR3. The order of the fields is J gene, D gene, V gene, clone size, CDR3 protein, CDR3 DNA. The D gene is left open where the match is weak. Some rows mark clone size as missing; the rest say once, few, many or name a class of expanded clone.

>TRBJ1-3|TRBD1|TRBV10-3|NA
CASWTGGSGNTIYF
TGTGCCAGCTGGACAGGGGGCTCTGGAAACACCATATATTTT
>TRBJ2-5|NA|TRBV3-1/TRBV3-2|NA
CASSQESQGWETQYF
TGTGCCAGCAGCCAAGAATCGCAGGGATGGGAGACCCAGTACTTC
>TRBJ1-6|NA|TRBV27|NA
CASSPSRVFNSPLHF
TGTGCCAGCAGCCCATCGCGGGTTTTTAATTCACCCCTCCACTTT
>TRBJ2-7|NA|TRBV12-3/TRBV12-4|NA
CASSRLYEQYF
TGTGCCAGCAGCCGACTCTACGAGCAGTACTTC
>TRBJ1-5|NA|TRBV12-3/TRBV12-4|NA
CASTTYSNQPQHF
TGTGCCAGCACCACCTATAGCAATCAGCCCCAGCATTTT
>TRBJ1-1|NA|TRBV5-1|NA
CASSLVQGTDAFF
TGCGCCAGCAGCTTGGTGCAGGGTACGGATGCTTTCTTT
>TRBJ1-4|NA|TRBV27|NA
CASSLGGHNEKLFF
TGTGCCAGCAGTTTAGGGGGACATAATGAAAAACTGTTTTTT
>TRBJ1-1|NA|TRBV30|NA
CAWGPGYTEAFF
TGTGCCTGGGGCCCAGGATACACTGAAGCTTTCTTT
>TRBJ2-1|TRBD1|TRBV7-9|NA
CASSLGTGSGYNEQFF
TGTGCCAGCAGCCTAGGGACAGGGTCGGGCTACAATGAGCAGTTCTTC
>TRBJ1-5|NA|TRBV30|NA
CAWSDNGPGVFNQPQHF
TGTGCCTGGAGTGATAACGGGCCAGGGGTGTTCAATCAGCCCCAGCATTTT
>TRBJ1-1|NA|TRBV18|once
CASSHAPGLNTEAFF
TGTGCCAGCTCACACGCCCCCGGTTTGAACACTGAAGCTTTCTTT
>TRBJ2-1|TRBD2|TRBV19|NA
CASSIHGTSGRGEQFF
TGTGCCAGTAGTATCCACGGGACTAGCGGGAGAGGTGAGCAGTTCTTC
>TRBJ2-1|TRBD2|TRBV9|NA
CASSVASGRNEQFF
TGTGCCAGCAGCGTAGCTAGCGGGAGAAATGAGCAGTTCTTC
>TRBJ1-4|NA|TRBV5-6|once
CASSLQQGEEKLFF
TGTGCCAGCAGCTTGCAACAGGGCGAGGAAAAACTGTTTTTT
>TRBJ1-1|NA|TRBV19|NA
CASTPSGGSRTEAFF
TGTGCCAGTACCCCCTCCGGGGGGTCGCGGACTGAAGCTTTCTTT
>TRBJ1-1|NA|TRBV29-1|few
CSPEEQINTEAFF
TGCAGCCCTGAAGAACAGATAAACACTGAAGCTTTCTTT
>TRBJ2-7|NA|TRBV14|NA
CASSQYMPSGGEQYF
TGTGCCAGCAGCCAGTACATGCCTTCCGGAGGCGAGCAGTACTTC
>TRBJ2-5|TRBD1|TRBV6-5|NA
CASSARGTEETQYF
TGTGCCAGCAGCGCGAGGGGGACAGAAGAGACCCAGTACTTC
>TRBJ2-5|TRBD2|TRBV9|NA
CASSVEIAGGPPETQYF
TGTGCCAGCAGCGTAGAAATAGCGGGGGGGCCCCCAGAGACCCAGTACTTC